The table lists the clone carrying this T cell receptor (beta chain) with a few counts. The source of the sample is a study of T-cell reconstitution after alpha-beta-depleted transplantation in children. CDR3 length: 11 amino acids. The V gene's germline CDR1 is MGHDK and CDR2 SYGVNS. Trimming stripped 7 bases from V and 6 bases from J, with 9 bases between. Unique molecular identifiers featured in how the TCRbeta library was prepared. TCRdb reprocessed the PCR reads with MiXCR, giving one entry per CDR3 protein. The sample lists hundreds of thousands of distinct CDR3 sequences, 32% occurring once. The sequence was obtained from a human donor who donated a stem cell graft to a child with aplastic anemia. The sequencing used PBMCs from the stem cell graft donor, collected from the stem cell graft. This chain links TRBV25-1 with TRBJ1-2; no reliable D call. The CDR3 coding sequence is TGTGCCAGCAAGGGTCCAGATGGCTACACCTTC. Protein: CASKGPDGYTF.